This T cell receptor (beta chain) was documented in a study of glioma-infiltrating T cells. Using RNA template, CDR3s of TCR alpha and beta were amplified with iRepertoire arm-PCR. Tissue mRNA or PBMC total RNA, roughly 90-450 ng, went into one-step reverse transcription and amplification. Each CDR3 protein gets one entry after TCRdb re-called the multiplex PCR reads with MiXCR. The data contain around 140,000 distinct CDR3 sequences, 30% to 40% of them singletons. Points from the study as a whole: Very few CDR3 sequences were shared between tissue and blood.

On this clonotype itself: Its antigen is unknown.

The CDR3 has 17 amino acids. The V gene lost 6 bases and the J gene lost 9 bases, with 27 bases spanning the gap. Germline V gene lookup returns CDR1 MNHEY and CDR2 SMNVEV (reference sequence). The sequence was obtained from a human donor with low-grade glioma or glioblastoma, undergoing nonglioma brain surgery, or in good health (not recorded which). The V call is TRBV27, the J call TRBJ2-1; D possibly corresponds to TRBD2 (6 bases). Material for sequencing was glioma tissue, nonneoplastic brain tissue, or PBMCs (not recorded which). In nucleotides, the CDR3 is TGTGCCAGCAGACACCTCTCGGGGGAGAGTACAATAGGTGAGCAGTTCTTC. Translated: CASRHLSGESTIGEQFF.